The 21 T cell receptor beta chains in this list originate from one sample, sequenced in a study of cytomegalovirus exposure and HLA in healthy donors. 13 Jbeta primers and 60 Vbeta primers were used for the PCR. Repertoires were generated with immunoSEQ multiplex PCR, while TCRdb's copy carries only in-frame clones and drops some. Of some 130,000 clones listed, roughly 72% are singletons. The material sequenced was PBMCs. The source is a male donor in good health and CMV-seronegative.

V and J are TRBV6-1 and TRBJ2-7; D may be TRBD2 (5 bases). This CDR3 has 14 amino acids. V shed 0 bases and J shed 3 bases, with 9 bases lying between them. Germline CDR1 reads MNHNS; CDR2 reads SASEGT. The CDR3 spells CASSEAGDGYEQYF. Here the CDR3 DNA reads TGTGCCAGCAGTGAAGCGGGAGACGGCTACGAGCAGTACTTC.

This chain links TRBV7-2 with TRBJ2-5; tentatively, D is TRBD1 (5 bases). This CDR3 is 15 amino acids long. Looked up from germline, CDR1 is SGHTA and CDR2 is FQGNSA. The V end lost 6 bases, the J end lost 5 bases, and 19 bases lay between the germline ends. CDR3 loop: CASSNRQTARETQYF. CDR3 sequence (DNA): TGTGCCAGCAGTAATAGACAGACAGCGCGGGAGACCCAGTACTTC. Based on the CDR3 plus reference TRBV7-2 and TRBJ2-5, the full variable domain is GAGVSQSPSNKVTEKGKDVELRCDPISGHTALYWYRQSLGQGLEFLIYFQGNSAPDKSGLPSDRFSAERTGGSVSTLTIQRTQQEDSAVYLCASSNRQTARETQYFGPGTRLLVL.

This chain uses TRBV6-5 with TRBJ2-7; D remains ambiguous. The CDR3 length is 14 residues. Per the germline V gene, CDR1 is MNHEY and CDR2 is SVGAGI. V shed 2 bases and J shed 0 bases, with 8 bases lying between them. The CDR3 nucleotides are TGTGCCAGCAGTTACGGCCCGAACTCCTACGAGCAGTACTTC. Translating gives CASSYGPNSYEQYF.

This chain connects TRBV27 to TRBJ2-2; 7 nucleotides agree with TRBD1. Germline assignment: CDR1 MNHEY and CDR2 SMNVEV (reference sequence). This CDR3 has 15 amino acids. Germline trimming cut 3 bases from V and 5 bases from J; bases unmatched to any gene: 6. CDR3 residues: CASSLGPGGTGELFF. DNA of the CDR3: TGTGCCAGCAGTTTGGGGCCAGGGGGAACCGGGGAGCTGTTTTTT.

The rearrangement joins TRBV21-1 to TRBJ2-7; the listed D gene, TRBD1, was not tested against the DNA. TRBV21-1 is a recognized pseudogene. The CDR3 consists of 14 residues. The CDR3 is CASSKGRGLYEQYF. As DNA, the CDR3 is TGTGCCAGCAGCAAAGGTAGGGGGCTTTACGAGCAGTACTTC.

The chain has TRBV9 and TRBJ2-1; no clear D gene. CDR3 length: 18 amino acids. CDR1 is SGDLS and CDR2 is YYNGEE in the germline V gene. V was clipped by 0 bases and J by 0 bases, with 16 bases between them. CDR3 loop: CASSVARERFSSYNEQFF. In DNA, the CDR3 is TGTGCCAGCAGCGTAGCTCGTGAGCGTTTCAGCTCCTACAATGAGCAGTTCTTC.

The CDR3 here is CAWSPGGGWGTDTQYF. CDR3 sequence (DNA): TGTGCCTGGAGTCCCGGCGGGGGCTGGGGCACAGATACGCAGTATTTT. V usage is TRBV30 and J usage is TRBJ2-3; perhaps TRBD2 as D (7 bases). This CDR3 has 16 residues. V dropped 2 bases and J dropped 1 base, with 16 bases sitting between them. Germline V gene lookup returns CDR1 GTSNPN and CDR2 SVGIG (reference sequence).

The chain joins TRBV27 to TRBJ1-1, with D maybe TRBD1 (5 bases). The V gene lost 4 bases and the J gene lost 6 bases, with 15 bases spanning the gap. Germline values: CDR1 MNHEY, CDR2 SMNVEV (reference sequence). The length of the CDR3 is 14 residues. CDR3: CASSSLRGGAEAFF. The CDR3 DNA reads TGTGCCAGCAGTTCCCTCCGGGGGGGGGCTGAAGCTTTCTTT.

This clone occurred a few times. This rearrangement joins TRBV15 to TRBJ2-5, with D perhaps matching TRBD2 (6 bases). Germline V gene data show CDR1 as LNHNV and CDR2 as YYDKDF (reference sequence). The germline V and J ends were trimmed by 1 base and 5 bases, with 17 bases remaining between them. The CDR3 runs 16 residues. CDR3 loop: CATSRGLRGGRETQYF. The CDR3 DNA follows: TGTGCCACCAGCAGAGGGCTGAGGGGAGGACGGGAGACCCAGTACTTC.

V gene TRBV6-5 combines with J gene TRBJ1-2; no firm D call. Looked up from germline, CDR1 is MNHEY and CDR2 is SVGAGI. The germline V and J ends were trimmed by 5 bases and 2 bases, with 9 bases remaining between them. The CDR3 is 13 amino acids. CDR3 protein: CASSKLPNYGYTF. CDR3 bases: TGTGCCAGCAGTAAACTACCCAACTATGGCTACACCTTC.

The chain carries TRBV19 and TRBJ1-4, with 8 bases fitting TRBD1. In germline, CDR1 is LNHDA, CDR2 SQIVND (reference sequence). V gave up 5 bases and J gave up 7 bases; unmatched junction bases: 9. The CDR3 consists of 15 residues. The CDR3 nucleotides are TGTGCCAGTAGTGGGTCGGAGACAGGGGCTGAAAAACTGTTTTTT. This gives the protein CASSGSETGAEKLFF.

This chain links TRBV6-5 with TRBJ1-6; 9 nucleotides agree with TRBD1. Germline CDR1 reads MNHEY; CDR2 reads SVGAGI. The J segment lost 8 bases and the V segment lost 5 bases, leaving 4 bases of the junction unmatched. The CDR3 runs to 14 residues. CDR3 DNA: TGTGCCAGCAGTCCCGGGACAGGGCATTCACCCCTCCACTTT. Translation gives CASSPGTGHSPLHF.

CDR3 loop: CASSLARETYNEQFF. The CDR3 DNA sequence: TGTGCCAGCAGCTTAGCCAGGGAAACCTACAATGAGCAGTTCTTC. This chain joins TRBV7-2 and TRBJ2-1; weak D call: TRBD1 (5 bases). CDR1 and CDR2 from the germline V gene are SGHTA and FQGNSA. Trimming left V 0 bases short and J 2 bases short, with 8 bases between. The CDR3 has 15 amino acids.

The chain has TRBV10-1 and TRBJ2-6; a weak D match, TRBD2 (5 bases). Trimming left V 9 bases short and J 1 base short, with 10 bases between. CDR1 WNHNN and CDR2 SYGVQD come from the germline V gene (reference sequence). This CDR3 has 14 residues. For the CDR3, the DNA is TGCGCCAGTTCGAGAGGGTCTGGGGCCAACGTCCTGACTTTC. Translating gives CASSRGSGANVLTF.

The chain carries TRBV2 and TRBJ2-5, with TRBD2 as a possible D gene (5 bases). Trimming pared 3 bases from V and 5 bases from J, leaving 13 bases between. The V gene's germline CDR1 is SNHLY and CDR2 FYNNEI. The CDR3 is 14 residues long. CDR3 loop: CASSDNSPGETQYF. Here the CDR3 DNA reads TGTGCCAGCAGTGACAACAGCCCGGGGGAGACCCAGTACTTC.

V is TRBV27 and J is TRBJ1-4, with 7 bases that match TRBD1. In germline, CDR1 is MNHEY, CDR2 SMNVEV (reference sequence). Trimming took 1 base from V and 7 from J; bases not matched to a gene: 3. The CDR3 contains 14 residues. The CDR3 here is CASSLWQGGEKLFF. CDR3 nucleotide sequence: TGTGCCAGCAGTTTATGGCAGGGGGGTGAAAAACTGTTTTTT.

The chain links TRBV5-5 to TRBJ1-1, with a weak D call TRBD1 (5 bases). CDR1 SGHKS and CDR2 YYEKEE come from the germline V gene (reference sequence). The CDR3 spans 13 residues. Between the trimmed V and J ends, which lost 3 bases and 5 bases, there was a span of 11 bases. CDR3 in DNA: TGTGCCAGCAGCTGCCAGGGCCGAACTGAAGCTTTCTTT. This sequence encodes CASSCQGRTEAFF.

The CDR3 DNA reads as TGTGCCAGCTCACCGGGACAGGGGCCGGGAGAGACCCAGTACTTC. Translated, it gives CASSPGQGPGETQYF. This chain uses TRBV18 with TRBJ2-5; the match to TRBD1 covers 10 bases. This CDR3 has 15 amino acids. Looked up from germline, CDR1 is KGHSH and CDR2 is LQKENI. V shed 3 bases and J 4 bases; nucleotides not matched to a gene: 5.

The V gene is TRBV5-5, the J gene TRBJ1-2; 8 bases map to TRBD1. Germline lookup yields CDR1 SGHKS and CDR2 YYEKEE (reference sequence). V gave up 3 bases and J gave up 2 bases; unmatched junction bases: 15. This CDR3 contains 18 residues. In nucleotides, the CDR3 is TGTGCCAGCAGCTCCTCCCCGCAGGGGGCTATCCGAAACTATGGCTACACCTTC. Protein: CASSSSPQGAIRNYGYTF.

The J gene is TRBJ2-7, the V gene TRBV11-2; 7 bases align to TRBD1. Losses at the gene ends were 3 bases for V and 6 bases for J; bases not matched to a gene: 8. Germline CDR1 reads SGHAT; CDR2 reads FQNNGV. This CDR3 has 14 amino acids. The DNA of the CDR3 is TGTGCCAGCAGCTTCGGGCAGGGGGTTCGCGAGCAGTACTTC. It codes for CASSFGQGVREQYF.

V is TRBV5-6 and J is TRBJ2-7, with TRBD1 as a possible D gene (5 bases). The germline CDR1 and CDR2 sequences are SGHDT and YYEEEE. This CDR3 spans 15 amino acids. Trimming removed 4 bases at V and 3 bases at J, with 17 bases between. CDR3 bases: TGTGCCAGCAGCCGACAGACATTGACAAACTACGAGCAGTACTTC. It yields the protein CASSRQTLTNYEQYF.